The 32 T cell receptor beta chains below were found in one sample sequenced in a study of blood T cell repertoires in COVID-19. TCRdb's copy holds only in-frame clones and misses some; the assay was immunoSEQ multiplex PCR. The data hold 200,000 to 300,000 clones, with almost 85% observed a single time. The sample comprised peripheral blood. The receptors come from a woman aged 80 or over with acute or convalescent COVID-19.

There are a few counts of this clone. The V gene is TRBV7-9, the J gene TRBJ1-1; D is uncertain. Trimming pared 1 base from V and 12 bases from J, leaving 15 bases between. The CDR3 extends over 13 amino acids. Germline values: CDR1 SEHNR, CDR2 FQNEAQ (reference sequence). The DNA of the CDR3 is TGTGCCAGCAGCTTAGAGTCACATCTAGAGCCTTTCTTT. Amino acid sequence: CASSLESHLEPFF.

J is TRBJ2-1 and V is TRBV30; 7 bases are shared with TRBD2. The length of the CDR3 is 15 residues. CDR1 and CDR2 (germline): GTSNPN, SVGIG (reference sequence). With 1 base clipped from V and 5 bases from J, the junction kept 8 bases outside the gene matches. CDR3 in DNA: TGTGCCTGGAGTGAAGAGACTAGCTCACACAATGAGCAGTTCTTC. Translated: CAWSEETSSHNEQFF.

V and J are TRBV7-8 and TRBJ1-4; D might be TRBD1 (5 bases). This CDR3 comprises 18 residues. The germline CDR1 and CDR2 sequences are SGHVS and FQNEAQ. V was trimmed by 3 bases and J by 1 base, leaving 18 bases between them. DNA of the CDR3: TGTGCCAGCAGCTTGAATCCAGCCACTCAGGGAACTAATGAAAAACTGTTTTTT. This translates into CASSLNPATQGTNEKLFF.

The chain is built from TRBV5-1 and TRBJ2-3, with TRBD2 identical over 13 bases. This CDR3 comprises 16 residues. Germline CDR1 and CDR2: SGHRS and YFSETQ. Trimming removed 0 bases from V and 8 bases from J; junction bases left unmatched: 6. The CDR3 bases are TGCGCCAGCAGCTTGGAACTAGCGGGGGGGCAGGCTACGCAGTATTTT. Translation: CASSLELAGGQATQYF.

J is TRBJ1-2 and V is TRBV4-1, with 9 nucleotides matching TRBD1. V shed 0 bases and J 7 bases; nucleotides not matched to a gene: 6. In germline, CDR1 is MGHRA, CDR2 YSYEKL. CDR3 length: 15 amino acids. Here the CDR3 DNA reads TGCGCCAGCAGCCAAGAAGAACAGGGGGCTGGTGGCTACACCTTC. Translation gives CASSQEEQGAGGYTF.

The J gene is TRBJ1-3, the V gene TRBV5-6; D is uncertain. V gave up 1 base and J gave up 6 bases, with 11 bases separating them. Germline CDR1 SGHDT, CDR2 YYEEEE. The length of the CDR3 is 14 residues. In nucleotides, the CDR3 is TGTGCCAGCAGCTTGATCCAAGGAGCAAACACCATATATTTT. Translation: CASSLIQGANTIYF.

The chain recombines TRBV12-3 or TRBV12-4 with TRBJ2-2; 7 nucleotides align to TRBD1. The V and J ends lost 7 bases and 15 bases, in that order; junction bases with no gene match: 11. The CDR3 runs to 12 residues. In DNA, the CDR3 is TGTGCCAGCATGGGTGGGACAGCTATTATGTTTTTT. Protein sequence: CASMGGTAIMFF.

This rearrangement joins TRBV28 to TRBJ1-1; unclear D gene. V lost 5 bases and J 1 base, leaving 17 bases between the germline ends. Germline values: CDR1 MDHEN, CDR2 SYDVKM. The length of the CDR3 is 16 residues. As DNA, the CDR3 is TGTGCCAGCAGTGATCTGGGTGGGCCCCGGAACACTGAAGCTTTCTTT. Protein: CASSDLGGPRNTEAFF.

The chain couples TRBV5-4 to TRBJ2-2; 9 bases match TRBD1. From germline, CDR1 is SGHNT and CDR2 YYREEE (reference sequence). V dropped 4 bases and J dropped 4; count of bases not matched to a gene: 11. The CDR3 has 17 amino acids. CDR3 loop: CASSDPQGASATGELFF. CDR3 in DNA: TGTGCCAGCAGCGATCCACAGGGGGCCTCAGCCACCGGGGAGCTGTTTTTT.

The chain uses TRBV6-2 or TRBV6-3 and TRBJ2-7; TRBD2 might be the D (6 bases). The CDR3 has 12 amino acids. CDR1 and CDR2 (germline): MNHEY, SVGEGT. V gave up 4 bases and J gave up 5 bases, with 9 bases separating them. DNA for the CDR3: TGTGCCAGCAGTTTTTCTAGCGACGAGCAGTACTTC. Translating gives CASSFSSDEQYF.

The chain is built from TRBV30 and TRBJ1-5; D not certain. V lost 2 bases and J lost 2, with 13 bases in between. CDR3 length: 15 residues. Germline V gene lookup returns CDR1 GTSNPN and CDR2 SVGIG (reference sequence). The CDR3 DNA follows: TGTGCCTGGAGTTCCGGAGGCCTTGGCAATCAGCCCCAGCATTTT. Translated: CAWSSGGLGNQPQHF.

The chain has TRBV7-2 and TRBJ2-1, with 9 nucleotides matching TRBD1. This CDR3 region has 19 residues. Germline CDR1 is SGHTA and CDR2 is FQGNSA. The V gene end was trimmed by 1 base and the J gene end by 7 bases; junction bases not matched to a gene: 17. The CDR3 DNA is TGTGCCAGCAGCTTAGGGGGGACGTGGGGACAGGGACGAGAAAATGAGCAGTTCTTC. It encodes CASSLGGTWGQGRENEQFF. Based on the CDR3 plus reference TRBV7-2 and TRBJ2-1, the full variable domain is GAGVSQSPSNKVTEKGKDVELRCDPISGHTALYWYRQSLGQGLEFLIYFQGNSAPDKSGLPSDRFSAERTGGSVSTLTIQRTQQEDSAVYLCASSLGGTWGQGRENEQFFGPGTRLTVL.

J is TRBJ1-1 and V is TRBV18; TRBD1 matches at 9 bases. CDR3 size: 17 residues. The J segment lost 5 bases and the V segment lost 3 bases, leaving 13 bases of the junction unmatched. The germline V gene has CDR1 KGHSH and CDR2 LQKENI. CDR3: CASSPDDLTGGWTEAFF. CDR3 nucleotide sequence: TGTGCCAGCTCACCGGACGATCTTACAGGGGGCTGGACTGAAGCTTTCTTT.

CDR3 sequence reads: CASRRQTPGTEAFF. Here the CDR3 DNA reads TGTGCCAGCAGAAGGCAGACTCCCGGGACTGAAGCTTTCTTT. The chain uses TRBV2 and TRBJ1-1; D is undetermined. CDR3 length: 14 amino acids. Germline-derived CDR1 and CDR2 are SNHLY and FYNNEI. V lost 6 bases and J lost 5, with 16 bases in between. Supplemented by reference TRBV2 and TRBJ1-1, the full variable domain reads EPEVTQTPSHQVTQMGQEVILRCVPISNHLYFYWYRQILGQKVEFLVSFYNNEISEKSEIFDDQFSVERPDGSNFTLKIRSTKLEDSAMYFCASRRQTPGTEAFFGQGTRLTVV.

This chain uses TRBV7-2 with TRBJ1-6; possibly TRBD1 for D (6 bases). There are 18 residues in the CDR3. V was cut by 5 bases and J by 9 bases, with 26 bases left in between. Germline V gene lookup returns CDR1 SGHTA and CDR2 FQGNSA. DNA of the CDR3: TGTGCCAGCAGCCGTGGGAATGGGGGGGCCCAAGTCCGTTCACCCCTCCACTTT. Residues: CASSRGNGGAQVRSPLHF.

The chain uses TRBV7-2 and TRBJ2-7, with 10 bases that match TRBD2. CDR3 length: 17 amino acids. V lost 5 bases, J lost 5 bases, and 15 bases stayed unmatched. Per the germline V gene, CDR1 is SGHTA and CDR2 is FQGNSA. The CDR3 reads CASSPGSPGLAFHEQYF. The CDR3 nucleotides are TGTGCCAGCAGCCCCGGATCCCCGGGACTAGCGTTCCACGAGCAGTACTTC.

The chain carries TRBV7-9 and TRBJ1-6, with D possibly being TRBD1 (5 bases). The CDR3 is 14 residues long. CDR1 is SEHNR and CDR2 is FQNEAQ in the germline V gene (reference sequence). V was cut by 0 bases and J by 9 bases, with 9 bases left in between. The CDR3 DNA sequence: TGTGCCAGCAGCTTAGCAGGGGAAGGTTCACCCCTCCACTTT. Its protein product is CASSLAGEGSPLHF.

The chain links TRBV7-9 to TRBJ1-2; perhaps TRBD1 as D (6 bases). V dropped 10 bases and J dropped 4 bases, with 19 bases sitting between them. Germline values: CDR1 SEHNR, CDR2 FQNEAQ (reference sequence). This CDR3 region has 14 residues. The DNA of the CDR3 is TGTGCCACCACAACCCAGGACAGCATCTATGGCTACACCTTC. Translated, it gives CATTTQDSIYGYTF.

CDR3 DNA sequence: TGCGCCAGCAGCCAAGACGTGCCGGGTCCCGATAGCGGCTACACCTTC. It yields the protein CASSQDVPGPDSGYTF. The V call is TRBV4-1, the J call TRBJ1-2; D ambiguous. Trimming removed 0 bases from V and 8 bases from J, with 19 bases in between. Germline loops: CDR1 MGHRA, CDR2 YSYEKL. The CDR3 totals 16 residues.

This clone appeared a few times. The chain has TRBV6-2 or TRBV6-3 and TRBJ2-1; 7 bases match TRBD2. Trimming removed 0 bases from V and 0 bases from J; junction bases left unmatched: 5. Per the germline V gene, CDR1 is MNHEY and CDR2 is SVGEGT. The CDR3 extends over 17 amino acids. The CDR3 reads CASSYSGGQSSYNEQFF. CDR3 in DNA: TGTGCCAGCAGTTACTCGGGAGGGCAGAGCTCCTACAATGAGCAGTTCTTC.

The gene calls are TRBV7-2 and TRBJ1-2, with D unresolved. This CDR3 is 14 amino acids long. The V gene lost 8 bases and the J gene lost 6 bases, with 19 bases spanning the gap. Germline V gene sequence: CDR1 SGHTA, CDR2 FQGNSA. The CDR3: CASGTGRDQDGYTF. The CDR3 DNA is TGTGCCAGCGGAACTGGGAGGGATCAGGATGGCTACACCTTC.

This sequence joins TRBV2 and TRBJ2-7; weak D call: TRBD1 (5 bases). Germline CDR1 SNHLY, CDR2 FYNNEI. The CDR3 consists of 14 residues. Deletions cut 1 base from V and 6 bases from J, with 13 bases between. As DNA, the CDR3 is TGTGCCAGCAGTGAAGATGCCAGGGCAAGCGAGCAGTACTTC. This gives the protein CASSEDARASEQYF.

This sequence joins TRBV4-3 and TRBJ1-2; 7 nucleotides align to TRBD1. V dropped 5 bases and J dropped 4; count of bases not matched to a gene: 16. The germline V gene has CDR1 LGHNA and CDR2 YSLEER. CDR3 length: 17 residues. CDR3 amino acids: CASSLDRVSPKGYGYTF. As DNA, the CDR3 is TGCGCCAGCAGCTTAGACAGGGTCTCCCCTAAGGGCTATGGCTACACCTTC.

V is TRBV2 and J is TRBJ1-5; D not resolved. This CDR3 spans 13 amino acids. V dropped 11 bases and J dropped 6 bases, with 17 bases sitting between them. CDR1 and CDR2 from the germline V gene are SNHLY and FYNNEI. The CDR3 protein is CAPLEGVAQPQHF. The CDR3 region has the DNA TGTGCCCCCTTGGAGGGCGTGGCTCAGCCCCAGCATTTT.

J is TRBJ2-7 and V is TRBV5-1; 13 positions agree with TRBD2. Germline V CDR1 and CDR2: SGHRS, YFSETQ. There are 17 residues in the CDR3. V was clipped by 1 base and J by 2 bases; unmatched bases: 6. The CDR3 sequence: CASSLLGGTSGAYEQYF. CDR3 sequence (DNA): TGCGCCAGCAGCTTGCTGGGCGGGACTAGCGGGGCCTACGAGCAGTACTTC.

The sample holds one count of this clone. This chain links TRBV4-2 with TRBJ2-3, with TRBD2 matching 12 bases. The CDR3 has 17 amino acids. Trimming cost V 0 bases and J 5 bases; bases outside gene matches: 6. The germline V gene has CDR1 LGHNA and CDR2 YNFKEQ. The CDR3 DNA is TGTGCCAGCAGCCAAGATTGGACTAGCGGGATGCAAGATACGCAGTATTTT. The encoded protein is CASSQDWTSGMQDTQYF.

This clone was seen a handful of times. The CDR3 DNA reads as TGCGCCAGCAGCCCCTCCCCGGGGGAGGGCTACACCTTC. This encodes CASSPSPGEGYTF. The V call is TRBV5-1, the J call TRBJ1-2, with a tentative D call TRBD1 (5 bases). The germline gives CDR1 SGHRS, CDR2 YFSETQ. Between the trimmed V and J ends, which lost 4 bases and 8 bases, there was a span of 15 bases. CDR3 length equals 13 residues.

J is TRBJ2-3 and V is TRBV5-1, with TRBD2 matching over 7 bases. The CDR3 is 18 amino acids. Germline V gives CDR1 SGHRS, CDR2 YFSETQ. The junction had 12 bases not matched to a gene; V was cut back by 2 bases and J by 0 bases. The CDR3 DNA is TGCGCCAGCAGCTTACTCGGGGGGACGTTGACTAGCACAGATACGCAGTATTTT. Its translation: CASSLLGGTLTSTDTQYF.

The chain carries TRBV7-8 and TRBJ2-1; 9 bases line up with TRBD1. The CDR3 is made up of 16 amino acids. CDR1 is SGHVS, CDR2 FQNEAQ, per germline. Trimming at V came to 2 bases and at J to 5 bases, leaving 7 bases not matched to a gene. CDR3 DNA: TGTGCCAGCAGCTTATTGGGGACAGGGACCAACAATGAGCAGTTCTTC. This encodes CASSLLGTGTNNEQFF.

In the case of this clone: The junction shows a germline mismatch at one end, possibly a read error. This rearrangement joins TRBV5-4 to TRBJ2-3; weak D call: TRBD1 (5 bases). The CDR3 sequence is 16 residues long. CDR1 is SGHNT and CDR2 is YYREEE in the germline V gene (reference sequence). The CDR3 protein is CASSLVIGGAADTQYF. DNA of the CDR3: TGTGCCAGCAGCTTGGTGATAGGTGGGGCTGCAGACACGCAGTATTTT.

In DNA, the CDR3 is TGTGCCACCAGTGAATACAGGGAACATCAGCCCCAGCATTTT. It encodes CATSEYREHQPQHF. The chain has TRBV24-1 and TRBJ1-5; perhaps TRBD1 as D (6 bases). This CDR3 has 14 amino acids. CDR1 is KGHDR and CDR2 is SFDVKD in the germline V gene. The V and J ends lost 4 bases and 5 bases respectively, with 11 bases between them.

V is TRBV20-1 and J is TRBJ2-5, with D possibly being TRBD2 (6 bases). The CDR3 extends over 11 amino acids. Germline loops: CDR1 DFQATT, CDR2 SNEGSKA (reference sequence). In DNA form, the CDR3 reads TGCAGCCCCCGCGCCGGGGGGACCCAGTACTTC. It translates to CSPRAGGTQYF.